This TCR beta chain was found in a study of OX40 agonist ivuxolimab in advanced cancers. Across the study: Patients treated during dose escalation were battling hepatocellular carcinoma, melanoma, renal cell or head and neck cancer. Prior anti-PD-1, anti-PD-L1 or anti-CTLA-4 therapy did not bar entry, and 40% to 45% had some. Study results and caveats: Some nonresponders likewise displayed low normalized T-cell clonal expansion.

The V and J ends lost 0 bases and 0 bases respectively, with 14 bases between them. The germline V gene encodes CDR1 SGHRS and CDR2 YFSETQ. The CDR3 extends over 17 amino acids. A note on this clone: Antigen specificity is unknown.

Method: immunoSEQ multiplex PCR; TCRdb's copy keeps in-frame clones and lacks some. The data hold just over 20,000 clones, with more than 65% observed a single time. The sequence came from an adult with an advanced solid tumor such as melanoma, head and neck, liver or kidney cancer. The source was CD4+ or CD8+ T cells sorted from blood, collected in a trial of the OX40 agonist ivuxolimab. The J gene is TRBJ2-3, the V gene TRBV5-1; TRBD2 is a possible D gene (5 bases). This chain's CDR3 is CASSLVLSPGSTDTQYF. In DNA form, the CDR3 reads TGCGCCAGCAGCTTGGTCCTCTCTCCGGGGAGCACAGATACGCAGTATTTT. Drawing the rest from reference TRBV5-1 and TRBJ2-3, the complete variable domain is KAGVTQTPRYLIKTRGQQVTLSCSPISGHRSVSWYQQTPGQGLQFLFEYFSETQRNKGNFPGRFSGRQFSNSRSEMNVSTLELGDSALYLCASSLVLSPGSTDTQYFGPGTRLTVL.